The clone carrying this TCR beta chain was found once. The data were taken from a study of blood T cell repertoires in COVID-19. The wider study: The United States, Italy and Spain were the sources of the acute and convalescent COVID-19 samples.

This CDR3 is 16 amino acids long. J was trimmed by 4 bases and V by 0 bases; bases with no gene match: 1. Germline V gene lookup returns CDR1 ENHRY and CDR2 SYGVKD. Authors' analysis steps: Amplification from reference gene primers served as the basis for estimated nucleated cell counts. Data came from immunoSEQ multiplex PCR; TCRdb stores just in-frame clones and leaves some out. The V and J calls and clone size come from that table; D and trimming were worked out from the DNA. This table has 150,000 to 200,000 clones, roughly three quarters appearing once. The receptor's source is a man in his sixties with active or convalescent COVID-19. Source material: peripheral blood. This rearrangement joins TRBV10-3 to TRBJ2-1; 12 bases fit TRBD2. CDR3: CAISESTSGSYNEQFF. CDR3 DNA sequence: TGTGCCATCAGTGAGTCGACTAGCGGGAGTTACAATGAGCAGTTCTTC.